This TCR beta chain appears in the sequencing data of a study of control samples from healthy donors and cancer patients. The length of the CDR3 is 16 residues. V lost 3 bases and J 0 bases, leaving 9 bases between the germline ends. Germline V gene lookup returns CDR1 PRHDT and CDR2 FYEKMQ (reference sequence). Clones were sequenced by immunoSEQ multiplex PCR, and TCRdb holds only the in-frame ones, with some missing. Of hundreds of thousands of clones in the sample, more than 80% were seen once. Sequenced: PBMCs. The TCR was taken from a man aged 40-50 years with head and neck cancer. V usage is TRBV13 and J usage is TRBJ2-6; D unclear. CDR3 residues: CASSFGGNSGANVLTF. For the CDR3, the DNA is TGTGCCAGCAGCTTTGGCGGAAACTCTGGGGCCAACGTCCTGACTTTC.